Listed here are 15 T cell receptor beta chains from one sample, sequenced in a study of T cell responses to AZD1222 COVID-19 vaccine. The data were produced by immunoSEQ multiplex PCR, yet TCRdb's version contains in-frame clones alone and is incomplete. Of over 150,000 clones listed, roughly nine tenths are singletons. This specimen consisted of peripheral blood, obtained on day 0 of MenACWY control vaccination. Receptor source: an adult in good health.

V gene TRBV10-1 combines with J gene TRBJ2-4; D is perhaps TRBD2 (5 bases). The CDR3 has 15 amino acids. Trimming pared 10 bases from V and 0 bases from J, leaving 16 bases between. The V gene's germline CDR1 is WNHNN and CDR2 SYGVQD (reference sequence). CDR3 coding DNA: TGCGCCAACTTAGCAGTCGGGGTAGCCAAAAACATTCAGTACTTC. Encoded protein: CANLAVGVAKNIQYF.

The chain uses TRBV6-5 and TRBJ1-1; D gene uncertain. This CDR3 contains 14 residues. Germline values: CDR1 MNHEY, CDR2 SVGAGI. V gave up 2 bases and J gave up 0 bases, with 7 bases separating them. For the CDR3, the DNA is TGTGCCAGCAGTTACCGTCATTTGAACACTGAAGCTTTCTTT. This codes for CASSYRHLNTEAFF.

The rearrangement links TRBV5-1 to TRBJ2-7; possible D gene TRBD1, 6 bases. This CDR3 has 14 amino acids. Germline CDR1 and CDR2: SGHRS and YFSETQ. With 4 bases removed from V and 1 base from J, the gap between germline ends came to 12 bases. This CDR3 reads CASSNDRLSYEQYF. In DNA form, the CDR3 reads TGCGCCAGCAGCAATGACAGGCTATCCTACGAGCAGTACTTC.

The rearrangement links TRBV28 to TRBJ1-6; perhaps TRBD1 as D (5 bases). The CDR3 length is 15 residues. With 7 bases removed from V and 7 bases from J, the gap between germline ends came to 17 bases. Germline V CDR1 and CDR2: MDHEN, SYDVKM. The chain's CDR3 is CASTITGVQNSPLHF. The CDR3 DNA reads TGTGCCAGCACTATTACAGGAGTCCAAAATTCACCCCTCCACTTT.

A single count supports this clone. The chain couples TRBV28 to TRBJ1-4; no clear D. The CDR3 runs 16 residues. The germline V and J ends were trimmed by 6 bases and 0 bases, with 14 bases remaining between them. CDR1 and CDR2 from the germline V gene are MDHEN and SYDVKM. Here the CDR3 DNA reads TGTGCCAGCAGCCTCGACGGTACAACAACTAATGAAAAACTGTTTTTT. Translating it yields CASSLDGTTTNEKLFF.

The rearrangement joins TRBV3-1 (or the pseudogene TRBV3-2) to TRBJ2-5; 7 nucleotides agree with TRBD2. This CDR3 region has 16 residues. Per the germline V gene, CDR1 is LGHDT and CDR2 is YNNKEL (reference sequence). The ends lost 6 bases at V and 2 bases at J; junction bases unmatched: 12. CDR3 residues: CASRLGGDPLQETQYF. The DNA for the CDR3 is TGTGCCAGCAGGCTTGGGGGGGACCCCTTACAAGAGACCCAGTACTTC.

This chain uses TRBV6-5 with TRBJ2-7; 7 positions agree with TRBD2. Trimming took 6 bases from V and 0 from J; bases not matched to a gene: 8. The CDR3 covers 15 residues. Germline-derived CDR1 and CDR2 are MNHEY and SVGAGI. CDR3 sequence (DNA): TGTGCCAGCAGCCCCCCCTCGGGGGGCTCCTACGAGCAGTACTTC. Its translation: CASSPPSGGSYEQYF.

The chain has TRBV4-1 and TRBJ1-5; tentatively, D is TRBD1 (5 bases). Germline V lookup: CDR1 MGHRA, CDR2 YSYEKL. The CDR3 has 16 amino acids. Trimming left V 0 bases short and J 5 bases short, with 14 bases between. CDR3 nucleotides: TGCGCCAGCAGCCAAGAGGTCGGGTCAGGGTATCAGCCCCAGCATTTT. Protein: CASSQEVGSGYQPQHF.

The chain combines TRBV7-2 with TRBJ2-1; 10 bases map to TRBD1. With 6 bases clipped from V and 3 bases from J, the junction kept 5 bases outside the gene matches. The CDR3 covers 15 residues. Looked up from germline, CDR1 is SGHTA and CDR2 is FQGNSA. CDR3 loop: CASRRDRGFYNEQFF. In DNA, the CDR3 is TGTGCCAGCAGAAGGGACAGGGGTTTCTACAATGAGCAGTTCTTC.

The rearrangement links TRBV4-3 to TRBJ2-3; 7 bases agree with TRBD1. The germline CDR1 and CDR2 sequences are LGHNA and YSLEER. The CDR3 loop spans 15 amino acids. V lost 3 bases to trimming and J lost 8 bases; unmatched junction nucleotides: 11. As DNA, the CDR3 is TGCGCCAGCAGCCAGTCCCGGACAGGCTCATCTACGCAGTATTTT. Translating gives CASSQSRTGSSTQYF.

The CDR3 bases are TGTGCCAGCTCACCCCGGGACAGGGGACATGGCTACACCTTC. It specifies CASSPRDRGHGYTF. The chain carries TRBV18 and TRBJ1-2, with TRBD1 matching 10 bases. The V gene's germline CDR1 is KGHSH and CDR2 LQKENI. V trimming: 3 bases; J trimming: 6 bases; junction bases outside the gene matches: 4. This CDR3 contains 14 residues.

The V and J genes are TRBV24-1 and TRBJ2-5; D may be TRBD1 (6 bases). Per the germline V gene, CDR1 is KGHDR and CDR2 is SFDVKD. The CDR3 consists of 14 residues. V was clipped by 4 bases and J by 5 bases, with 13 bases between them. This CDR3 is CATSEHRAAETQYF. CDR3 nucleotide sequence: TGTGCCACCAGTGAGCACAGGGCGGCGGAGACCCAGTACTTC.

This chain joins TRBV5-1 and TRBJ2-2; a weak D match, TRBD2 (6 bases). The germline CDR1 and CDR2 sequences are SGHRS and YFSETQ. The CDR3 sequence is 13 residues long. V gave up 4 bases and J gave up 3 bases, with 7 bases separating them. DNA for the CDR3: TGCGCCAGCAGCAGGGACTACACCGGGGAGCTGTTTTTT. This encodes CASSRDYTGELFF.

This chain uses TRBV6-2 or TRBV6-3 with TRBJ1-5; 7 bases line up with TRBD1. With V trimmed by 2 bases and J by 2 bases, 15 bases remained unmatched. Germline V gives CDR1 MNHEY, CDR2 SVGEGT. The length of the CDR3 is 19 residues. The CDR3 sequence is CASSYLRETGKDGNQPQHF. The CDR3 region has the DNA TGTGCCAGCAGTTACCTTAGGGAGACAGGGAAGGACGGCAATCAGCCCCAGCATTTT.

The V and J genes are TRBV28 and TRBJ1-2; D call uncertain. The V gene lost 8 bases and the J gene lost 2 bases, with 6 bases spanning the gap. Germline CDR1 reads MDHEN; CDR2 reads SYDVKM. The CDR3 sequence is 11 residues long. CDR3 bases: TGTGCCAGCCAGACGAACTATGGCTACACCTTC. Encoded protein: CASQTNYGYTF.